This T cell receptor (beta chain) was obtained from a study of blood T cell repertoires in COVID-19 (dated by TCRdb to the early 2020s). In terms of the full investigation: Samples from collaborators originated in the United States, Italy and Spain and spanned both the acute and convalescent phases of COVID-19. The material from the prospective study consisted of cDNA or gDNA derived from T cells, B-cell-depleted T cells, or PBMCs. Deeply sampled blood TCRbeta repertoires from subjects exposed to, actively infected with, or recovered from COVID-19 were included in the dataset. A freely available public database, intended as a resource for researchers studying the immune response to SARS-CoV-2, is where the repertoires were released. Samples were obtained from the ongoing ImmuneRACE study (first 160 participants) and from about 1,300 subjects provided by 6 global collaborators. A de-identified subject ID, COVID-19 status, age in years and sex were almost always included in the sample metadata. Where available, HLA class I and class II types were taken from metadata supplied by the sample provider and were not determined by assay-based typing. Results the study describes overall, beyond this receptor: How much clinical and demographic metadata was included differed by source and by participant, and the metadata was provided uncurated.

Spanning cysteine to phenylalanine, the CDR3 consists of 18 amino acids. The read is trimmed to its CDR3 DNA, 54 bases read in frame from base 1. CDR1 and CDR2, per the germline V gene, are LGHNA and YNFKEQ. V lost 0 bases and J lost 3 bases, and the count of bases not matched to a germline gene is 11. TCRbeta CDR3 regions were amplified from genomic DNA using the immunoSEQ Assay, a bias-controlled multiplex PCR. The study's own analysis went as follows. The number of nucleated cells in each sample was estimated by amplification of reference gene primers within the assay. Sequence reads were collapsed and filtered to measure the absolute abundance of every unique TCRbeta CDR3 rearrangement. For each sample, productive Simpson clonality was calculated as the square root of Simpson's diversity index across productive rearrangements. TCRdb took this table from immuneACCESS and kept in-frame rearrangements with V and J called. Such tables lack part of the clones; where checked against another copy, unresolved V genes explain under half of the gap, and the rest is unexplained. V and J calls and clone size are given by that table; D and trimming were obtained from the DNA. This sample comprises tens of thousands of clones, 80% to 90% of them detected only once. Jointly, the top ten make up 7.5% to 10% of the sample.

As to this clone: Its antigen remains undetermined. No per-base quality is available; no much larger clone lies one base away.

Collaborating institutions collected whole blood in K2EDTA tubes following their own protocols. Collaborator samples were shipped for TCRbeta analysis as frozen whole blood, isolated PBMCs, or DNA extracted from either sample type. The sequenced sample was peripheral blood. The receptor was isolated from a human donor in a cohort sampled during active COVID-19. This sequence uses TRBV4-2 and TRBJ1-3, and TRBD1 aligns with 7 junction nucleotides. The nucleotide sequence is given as TGTGCCAGCAGCCAAGATGGGAACAGGGGAATGATTGGAAACACCATATATTTT. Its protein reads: CASSQDGNRGMIGNTIYF.